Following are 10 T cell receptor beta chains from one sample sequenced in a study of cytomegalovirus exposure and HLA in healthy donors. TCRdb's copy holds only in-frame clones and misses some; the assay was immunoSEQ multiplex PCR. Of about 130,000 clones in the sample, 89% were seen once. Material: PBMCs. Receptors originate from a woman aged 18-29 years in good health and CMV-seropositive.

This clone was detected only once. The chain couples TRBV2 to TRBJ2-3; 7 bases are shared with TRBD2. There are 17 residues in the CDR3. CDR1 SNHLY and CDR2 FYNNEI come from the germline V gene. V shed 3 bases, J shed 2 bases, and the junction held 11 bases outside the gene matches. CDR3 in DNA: TGTGCCAGCAGTGATGGGGGGGGGTCCACCCACACAGATACGCAGTATTTT. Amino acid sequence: CASSDGGGSTHTDTQYF.

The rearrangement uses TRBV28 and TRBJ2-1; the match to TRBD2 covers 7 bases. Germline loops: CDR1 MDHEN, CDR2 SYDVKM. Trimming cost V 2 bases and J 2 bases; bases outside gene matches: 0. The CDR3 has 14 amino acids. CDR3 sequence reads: CASSLSGAYNEQFF. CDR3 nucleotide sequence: TGTGCCAGCAGTTTAAGCGGGGCCTACAATGAGCAGTTCTTC. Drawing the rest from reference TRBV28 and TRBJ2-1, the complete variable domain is DVKVTQSSRYLVKRTGEKVFLECVQDMDHENMFWYRQDPGLGLRLIYFSYDVKMKEKGDIPEGYSVSREKKERFSLILESASTNQTSMYLCASSLSGAYNEQFFGPGTRLTVL.

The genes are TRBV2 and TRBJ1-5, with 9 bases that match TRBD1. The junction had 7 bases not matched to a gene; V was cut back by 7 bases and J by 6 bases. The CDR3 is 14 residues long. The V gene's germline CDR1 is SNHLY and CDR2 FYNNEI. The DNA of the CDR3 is TGTGCCAGCACCGGGACAGGGTTTCGTCAGCCCCAGCATTTT. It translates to CASTGTGFRQPQHF.

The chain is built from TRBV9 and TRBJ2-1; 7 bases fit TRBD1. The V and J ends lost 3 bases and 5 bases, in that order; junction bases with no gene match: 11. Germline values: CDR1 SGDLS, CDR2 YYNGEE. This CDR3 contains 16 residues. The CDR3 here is CASSASDRARDNEQFF. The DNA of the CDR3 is TGTGCCAGCAGCGCCTCTGACAGGGCTAGGGACAATGAGCAGTTCTTC.

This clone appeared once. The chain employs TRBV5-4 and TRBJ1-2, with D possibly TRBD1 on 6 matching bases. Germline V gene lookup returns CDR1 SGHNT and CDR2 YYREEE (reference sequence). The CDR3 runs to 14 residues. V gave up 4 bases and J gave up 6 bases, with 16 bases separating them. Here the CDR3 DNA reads TGTGCCAGCAGCACTACAGGGTCGGGGCATGGCTACACCTTC. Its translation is CASSTTGSGHGYTF.

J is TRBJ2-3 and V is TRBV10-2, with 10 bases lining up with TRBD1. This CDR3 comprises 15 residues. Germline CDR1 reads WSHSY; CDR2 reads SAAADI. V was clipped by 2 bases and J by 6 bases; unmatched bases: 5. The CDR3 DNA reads TGCGCCAGCAGTGAGGGGACAGGGGTGGGGGATACGCAGTATTTT. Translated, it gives CASSEGTGVGDTQYF.

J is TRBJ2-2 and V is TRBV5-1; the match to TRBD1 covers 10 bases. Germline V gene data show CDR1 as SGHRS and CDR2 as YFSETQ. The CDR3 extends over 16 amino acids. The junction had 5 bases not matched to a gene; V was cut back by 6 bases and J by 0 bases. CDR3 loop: CASTSTGGANTGELFF. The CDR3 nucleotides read TGCGCCAGCACCTCGACAGGGGGCGCGAACACCGGGGAGCTGTTTTTT.

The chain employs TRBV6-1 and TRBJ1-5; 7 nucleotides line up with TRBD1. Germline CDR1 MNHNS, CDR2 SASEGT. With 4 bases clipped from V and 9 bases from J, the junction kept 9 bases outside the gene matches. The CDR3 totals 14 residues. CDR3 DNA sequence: TGTGCCAGCAGTGCGATCCAGGGGGTTCCGCCCCAGCATTTT. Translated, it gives CASSAIQGVPPQHF.

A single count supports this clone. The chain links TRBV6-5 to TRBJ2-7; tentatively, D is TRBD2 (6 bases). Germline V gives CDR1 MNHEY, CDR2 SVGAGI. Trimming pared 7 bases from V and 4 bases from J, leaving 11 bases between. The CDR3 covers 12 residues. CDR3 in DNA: TGTGCCAGCATCGGGGAGGATTACGAGCAGTACTTC. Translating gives CASIGEDYEQYF.

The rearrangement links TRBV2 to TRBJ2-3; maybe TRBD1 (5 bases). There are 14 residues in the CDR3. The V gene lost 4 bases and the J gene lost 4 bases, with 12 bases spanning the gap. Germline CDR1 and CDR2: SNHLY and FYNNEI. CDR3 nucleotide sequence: TGTGCCAGCAGTGTCGGTAGGGGCGCAGATACGCAGTATTTT. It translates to CASSVGRGADTQYF.